This T cell receptor (beta chain) was documented in a study of T cell responses to AZD1222 COVID-19 vaccine. Remarks on this clone: Its antigen remains unknown.

Regarding the study as a whole: At baseline, just five or six AZD1222 recipients tested seropositive. Reportedly, nearly half the spike-specific TCRs target unmutated variant regions. Females made up more of the donors, who were largely white British, and clonal diversity may have come out too low. Spike-specific TCR breadth and depth were elevated following two AZD1222 doses.

TCRdb keeps only in-frame clones here, not all; method: immunoSEQ multiplex PCR. Of over 95,000 clones listed, around nine tenths are singletons. Germline values: CDR1 SNHLY, CDR2 FYNNEI. The germline V and J ends were trimmed by 5 bases and 4 bases, with 11 bases remaining between them. This CDR3 is 13 amino acids long. The source was peripheral blood, collected on day 0 of AZD1222 vaccination. The receptor was isolated from an adult in good health. J is TRBJ1-1 and V is TRBV2, with D uncertain. In DNA, the CDR3 is TGTGCCAGCAGTACCGACCTGGGCACTGAAGCTTTCTTT. It codes for CASSTDLGTEAFF.